A selection of T cell receptor beta chains follows, all from one sample in a study of blood T cell repertoires in COVID-19. Sequenced by immunoSEQ multiplex PCR; TCRdb stores in-frame clones only, minus some. The sample has roughly 160,000 clones, more than 65% seen once. Sequenced input: PBMCs or T cells enriched from blood (not recorded which). These receptors were taken from a man in his sixties who had recovered from COVID-19. CDR3s include the opening cysteine and the closing phenylalanine or tryptophan. D genes are given only for firm matches. Only some rows state a clone size, as once, few, many or a class for expanded clones.

V	D	J	size	CDR3	DNA
TRBV30	TRBD1	TRBJ1-2	NA	CAGVGDRTNYGYTF	TGTGCCGGAGTAGGGGACAGGACTAACTATGGCTACACCTTC
TRBV4-1	NA	TRBJ2-7	NA	CASSPGHYSYEQYF	TGCGCCAGCAGCCCGGGACACTATTCCTACGAGCAGTACTTC
TRBV6-5	TRBD1	TRBJ1-5	NA	CASTGQVDNQPQHF	TGTGCCTCGACAGGGCAAGTTGACAATCAGCCCCAGCATTTT
TRBV2	TRBD2	TRBJ2-7	NA	CASASSGLYEQYF	TGTGCCAGCGCGTCTAGCGGGTTGTACGAGCAGTACTTC
TRBV10-3	NA	TRBJ2-2	NA	CAISRPTGELFF	TGTGCCATCAGCCGTCCCACCGGGGAGCTGTTTTTT
TRBV5-1	NA	TRBJ2-7	many	CASSSQGTEQYF	TGCGCCAGCAGCTCCCAGGGTACCGAGCAGTACTTC
TRBV3-1/TRBV3-2	NA	TRBJ2-7	NA	CASSRTPGSHPYEQYF	TGTGCCAGCAGCCGTACGCCGGGATCCCACCCCTACGAGCAGTACTTC
TRBV5-1	TRBD2	TRBJ2-2	NA	CASSSGLAGGLVTGELFF	TGCGCCAGCAGCTCCGGACTAGCGGGGGGACTTGTAACCGGGGAGCTGTTTTTT
TRBV27	NA	TRBJ1-2	once	CASRKEDYGYTF	TGTGCCAGCAGAAAAGAGGACTATGGCTACACCTTC
TRBV7-2	NA	TRBJ2-1	NA	CASSLRMTTSYNEQFF	TGTGCCAGCAGCTTAAGAATGACAACCTCCTACAATGAGCAGTTCTTC
TRBV14	TRBD1	TRBJ2-7	NA	CASSPGQGRYEQYF	TGTGCCAGCAGCCCGGGACAGGGAAGATACGAGCAGTACTTC
TRBV4-2	TRBD1	TRBJ1-1	NA	CASSQEYRGQHMNTEAFF	TGTGCCAGCAGCCAAGAATACCGGGGACAGCACATGAACACTGAAGCTTTCTTT
TRBV7-9	NA	TRBJ1-3	NA	CASSLGQGLYF	TGTGCCAGCAGCTTAGGGCAGGGATTATATTTT
TRBV7-9	NA	TRBJ1-4	NA	CASSLATGGEKLFF	TGTGCCAGCAGCTTAGCGACGGGTGGGGAAAAACTGTTTTTT
TRBV7-3	NA	TRBJ2-1	NA	CASSLDNYNEQFF	TGTGCCAGCAGCCTGGACAACTACAATGAGCAGTTCTTC
TRBV7-7	TRBD1	TRBJ2-5	NA	CASSLARTGWETQYF	TGTGCTAGCAGCTTAGCGCGGACAGGCTGGGAGACCCAGTACTTC
TRBV9	TRBD1	TRBJ1-6	once	CASRSGTANSPLHF	TGTGCCAGCAGGTCCGGGACAGCTAATTCACCCCTCCACTTT
TRBV11-2	TRBD2	TRBJ2-2	NA	CASSLVAGGGTGELFF	TGTGCCAGCAGCTTAGTAGCGGGAGGCGGCACCGGGGAGCTGTTTTTT
TRBV3-1/TRBV3-2	NA	TRBJ1-1	NA	CASSKREVLGAEAFF	TGTGCCAGCAGCAAAAGGGAGGTTTTGGGGGCTGAAGCTTTCTTT
TRBV5-1	TRBD1	TRBJ1-2	once	CASSPGDRVGYGYTF	TGCGCCAGCAGCCCCGGGGACAGGGTTGGCTATGGCTACACCTTC
TRBV14	TRBD2	TRBJ2-1	NA	CASSQHGTSGSSYNEQFF	TGTGCCAGCAGCCAACACGGGACTAGCGGGAGCTCCTACAATGAGCAGTTCTTC
TRBV6-6	NA	TRBJ2-1	once	CASTRSGSSYNEQFF	TGTGCCAGCACTCGTAGCGGAAGCTCCTACAATGAGCAGTTCTTC
TRBV23-1	TRBD1	TRBJ2-7	NA	CASSTGVVGYEQYF	TGCGCCAGCAGTACAGGGGTCGTAGGGTACGAGCAGTACTTC
TRBV7-8	NA	TRBJ2-7	NA	CASSLLKGLSGNYEQYF	TGTGCCAGCAGCTTACTAAAGGGGCTTTCTGGGAACTACGAGCAGTACTTC
TRBV7-8	TRBD1	TRBJ1-1	NA	CASSHGTANTEAFF	TGTGCCAGCAGCCACGGGACAGCCAACACTGAAGCTTTCTTT
TRBV13	NA	TRBJ2-1	NA	CASSLYSGEPFF	TGTGCCAGCAGCTTATACTCAGGGGAACCGTTCTTC
TRBV18	TRBD1	TRBJ2-1	NA	CASSPGTGSNEQFF	TGTGCCAGCTCACCCGGGACAGGGTCCAATGAGCAGTTCTTC
TRBV6-5	NA	TRBJ2-3	NA	CASRRRQANTDTQYF	TGTGCCAGCCGACGGCGACAGGCTAACACAGATACGCAGTATTTT
TRBV5-1	NA	TRBJ2-1	NA	CASSLGLNEQFF	TGCGCCAGCAGCTTGGGCCTAAATGAGCAGTTCTTC
TRBV4-1	NA	TRBJ2-7	few	CASSQDQGTYEQYF	TGCGCCAGCAGCCAAGATCAGGGCACCTACGAGCAGTACTTC
TRBV24-1	NA	TRBJ2-7	NA	CATSLRVSYEQYF	TGTGCCACCAGCCTCAGGGTCTCCTACGAGCAGTACTTC
TRBV30	TRBD1	TRBJ1-2	NA	CAWSVLGGQGPHYGYTF	TGTGCCTGGAGTGTCCTCGGGGGACAGGGACCGCACTATGGCTACACCTTC